The 26 T cell receptor beta chains below all came from one sample that was sequenced in a study of PD-L1 blockade in urothelial cancer. Assay used: immunoSEQ multiplex PCR; TCRdb lists only in-frame clones, some missing. The repertoire includes over 20,000 clones, 65% to 90% of them detected once, and about 33% sits in the top ten. Sequencing was performed on PBMCs, taken around atezolizumab (anti-PD-L1) treatment. The source is a man in his fifties or sixties with urothelial cancer.

The sample holds a few counts of this clone. This rearrangement joins TRBV5-4 to TRBJ1-2, with a tentative D call TRBD1 (5 bases). In germline, CDR1 is SGHNT, CDR2 YYREEE (reference sequence). V was trimmed by 4 bases and J by 3 bases, leaving 10 bases between them. The CDR3 contains 13 residues. The chain's CDR3 is CASSKTEHYGYTF. CDR3 coding DNA: TGTGCCAGCAGCAAGACAGAACACTATGGCTACACCTTC.

This chain uses TRBV19 with TRBJ2-1; D gene uncertain. The CDR3 is 13 amino acids. Germline CDR1 reads LNHDA; CDR2 reads SQIVND (reference sequence). Trimming took off 7 bases at V and 7 bases at J, with 14 bases between the two ends. Here the CDR3 DNA reads TGTGCCAGTACCTCAAGCCCAAAAAATGAGCAGTTCTTC. Translation gives CASTSSPKNEQFF.

The chain employs TRBV6-5 and TRBJ1-6; maybe TRBD1 (5 bases). The CDR3 length is 14 residues. The V gene lost 2 bases and the J gene lost 7 bases, with 9 bases spanning the gap. CDR1 and CDR2 from the germline V gene are MNHEY and SVGAGI. CDR3 loop: CASSYLGLNSPLHF. In DNA form, the CDR3 reads TGTGCCAGCAGTTACCTGGGGCTAAATTCACCCCTCCACTTT.

DNA of the CDR3: TGTGCCAGCAGTGAAGGGACTAGCGGGCAAGAGACCCAGTACTTC. Translated, it gives CASSEGTSGQETQYF. V and J are TRBV6-1 and TRBJ2-5, with TRBD2 matching over 11 bases. The ends lost 1 base at V and 2 bases at J; junction bases unmatched: 0. CDR1 is MNHNS and CDR2 is SASEGT in the germline V gene. The CDR3 sequence is 15 residues long.

The rearrangement joins TRBV5-1 to TRBJ1-2; 7 nucleotides line up with TRBD1. The CDR3 extends over 16 amino acids. The J segment lost 7 bases and the V segment lost 1 base, leaving 13 bases of the junction unmatched. Germline V gives CDR1 SGHRS, CDR2 YFSETQ. The CDR3 DNA is TGCGCCAGCAGCTTGTCGGTGGACAGGTCTATGGGTGGCTACACCTTC. It yields the protein CASSLSVDRSMGGYTF.

J is TRBJ2-5 and V is TRBV5-1; possibly TRBD2 for D (5 bases). This CDR3 has 15 amino acids. Germline-derived CDR1 and CDR2 are SGHRS and YFSETQ. Between the trimmed V and J ends, which lost 4 bases and 5 bases, there was a span of 18 bases. CDR3 in DNA: TGCGCCAGCAGCCCCAAACCCGGGGTCGGGGAGACCCAGTACTTC. This encodes CASSPKPGVGETQYF.

The chain is built from TRBV4-2 and TRBJ2-7; D possibly corresponds to TRBD2 (6 bases). The CDR3 contains 15 residues. The ends were cut back, 1 base at V and 2 bases at J, with 12 bases in the middle. Germline lookup yields CDR1 LGHNA and CDR2 YNFKEQ. The CDR3 here is CASSQGEVIPYEQYF. DNA of the CDR3: TGTGCCAGCAGCCAAGGGGAGGTCATCCCCTACGAGCAGTACTTC.

This sequence joins TRBV9 and TRBJ1-2; D call uncertain. The CDR3 has 13 residues. Germline CDR1 and CDR2: SGDLS and YYNGEE. Trimming took off 4 bases at V and 10 bases at J, with 17 bases between the two ends. The CDR3 coding sequence is TGTGCCAGCAGCTCTGACGGAGTAGGTACCTACACCTTC. It specifies CASSSDGVGTYTF.

This clone was observed once. The chain carries TRBV27 and TRBJ1-2; TRBD1 aligns across 9 bases. The germline V gene encodes CDR1 MNHEY and CDR2 SMNVEV (reference sequence). The junction had 11 bases not matched to a gene; V was cut back by 5 bases and J by 4 bases. This CDR3 comprises 16 residues. As DNA, the CDR3 is TGTGCCAGCAGTCGCCAACCGGGACAGGGTAGCTATGGCTACACCTTC. Translating gives CASSRQPGQGSYGYTF.

The CDR3 here is CASSPGLAEREQFF. CDR3 nucleotide sequence: TGTGCCAGTAGTCCGGGACTAGCGGAGCGGGAGCAGTTCTTC. The chain carries TRBV19 and TRBJ2-1; 11 positions match TRBD2. V lost 5 bases to trimming and J lost 10 bases; unmatched junction nucleotides: 7. The germline CDR1 and CDR2 sequences are LNHDA and SQIVND (reference sequence). The length of the CDR3 is 14 residues.

The V call is TRBV18, the J call TRBJ2-1; D may be TRBD1 (6 bases). CDR3 length: 16 amino acids. V lost 4 bases and J lost 4, with 17 bases in between. Germline CDR1 reads KGHSH; CDR2 reads LQKENI. CDR3 protein: CASSLSQGRKYNEQFF. CDR3 bases: TGTGCCAGCTCACTTTCACAGGGACGGAAGTACAATGAGCAGTTCTTC.

This chain links TRBV9 with TRBJ2-1; 11 positions match TRBD2. Trimming took 5 bases from V and 9 from J; bases not matched to a gene: 16. This CDR3 contains 17 residues. CDR1 and CDR2 from the germline V gene are SGDLS and YYNGEE. CDR3 protein: CASRPRSSGLAGGEQFF. CDR3 nucleotide sequence: TGTGCCAGCAGACCCCGGTCCAGCGGACTAGCGGGTGGTGAGCAGTTCTTC.

This chain connects TRBV7-9 to TRBJ2-7, with D possibly being TRBD1 (6 bases). Germline assignment: CDR1 SEHNR and CDR2 FQNEAQ (reference sequence). The CDR3 has 11 residues. V was trimmed by 8 bases and J by 6 bases, leaving 11 bases between them. The CDR3 coding sequence is TGTGCCAGCGGCAGAGGGGGCGAGCAGTACTTC. Amino acid sequence: CASGRGGEQYF.

There are a few counts of this clone. The chain couples TRBV6-1 to TRBJ2-5, with D perhaps TRBD2 (6 bases). The ends were cut back, 5 bases at V and 2 bases at J, with 12 bases in the middle. Germline V gene lookup returns CDR1 MNHNS and CDR2 SASEGT. This CDR3 contains 14 residues. The CDR3 loop reads CASSSGRLQETQYF. The CDR3 region has the DNA TGTGCCAGCAGTTCCGGGAGACTGCAAGAGACCCAGTACTTC.

The rearrangement links TRBV7-2 to TRBJ1-1; D unclear. CDR3 length: 15 residues. Germline CDR1 reads SGHTA; CDR2 reads FQGNSA. The germline V and J ends were trimmed by 7 bases and 1 base, with 16 bases remaining between them. This CDR3 reads CASTSDQVKNTEAFF. CDR3 nucleotide sequence: TGTGCCAGCACCTCTGACCAGGTAAAGAACACTGAAGCTTTCTTT.

The chain uses TRBV29-1 and TRBJ2-1; D ambiguous. From germline, CDR1 is SQVTM and CDR2 ANQGSEA. This CDR3 spans 11 amino acids. V shed 6 bases and J shed 6 bases, with 9 bases lying between them. This CDR3 reads CSVLQSNEQFF. CDR3 in DNA: TGCAGCGTACTTCAATCCAATGAGCAGTTCTTC.

The chain uses TRBV30 and TRBJ1-3; the D gene is possibly TRBD1 (5 bases). This CDR3 spans 16 amino acids. Germline loops: CDR1 GTSNPN, CDR2 SVGIG (reference sequence). Trimming removed 4 bases at V and 2 bases at J, with 18 bases between. This CDR3 is CAWTALGASAGNTIYF. The CDR3 region has the DNA TGTGCCTGGACCGCCCTCGGGGCTAGCGCTGGAAACACCATATATTTT.

The V call is TRBV7-6, the J call TRBJ1-1; D call uncertain. This CDR3 has 9 amino acids. Trimming shortened V by 10 bases and J by 5 bases, and 5 bases separated the two germline ends. Per germline, CDR1 SGHVS and CDR2 FNYEAQ. The CDR3: CATGTEAFF. CDR3 nucleotide sequence: TGTGCCACGGGGACTGAAGCTTTCTTT.

This chain uses TRBV6-1 with TRBJ1-1; D is unresolved. This CDR3 is built from 14 residues. V lost 6 bases and J 0 bases, leaving 11 bases between the germline ends. Germline loops: CDR1 MNHNS, CDR2 SASEGT. CDR3 protein: CASSIGSVNTEAFF. The CDR3 DNA follows: TGTGCCAGCAGCATAGGGAGTGTGAACACTGAAGCTTTCTTT.

This rearrangement joins TRBV15 to TRBJ2-3; 12 nucleotides match TRBD2. This CDR3 is 18 amino acids long. Unmatched junction bases numbered 6, after V lost 2 bases and J lost 0 bases. Germline V gives CDR1 LNHNV, CDR2 YYDKDF (reference sequence). The CDR3 nucleotides read TGTGCCACCAGCAGAAACCCCGGGACTAGCGGGAGCACAGATACGCAGTATTTT. Its protein product is CATSRNPGTSGSTDTQYF.

The chain uses TRBV5-1 and TRBJ2-2, with D maybe TRBD1 (5 bases). V lost 0 bases to trimming and J lost 5 bases, with 8 bases between them. This CDR3 has 14 residues. Germline CDR1 reads SGHRS; CDR2 reads YFSETQ. CDR3 loop: CASSLEGSTGELFF. For the CDR3, the DNA is TGCGCCAGCAGCTTGGAGGGGTCAACCGGGGAGCTGTTTTTT.

The chain is built from TRBV6-5 and TRBJ2-5, with TRBD2 as a possible D gene (6 bases). The CDR3 runs to 12 residues. CDR1 is MNHEY, CDR2 SVGAGI, per germline. Trimming removed 6 bases from V and 4 bases from J, with 9 bases in between. The CDR3 spells CASSPGGETQYF. As DNA, the CDR3 is TGTGCCAGCAGCCCCGGGGGAGAGACCCAGTACTTC.

The chain is built from TRBV19 and TRBJ2-6, with D maybe TRBD2 (5 bases). This CDR3 is built from 16 residues. Germline values: CDR1 LNHDA, CDR2 SQIVND (reference sequence). V shed 10 bases and J shed 4 bases, with 20 bases lying between them. CDR3 bases: TGTGCCACCCATCCCGAGCGGCCAATGGGGGCCAACGTCCTGACTTTC. Its translation is CATHPERPMGANVLTF.

The chain uses TRBV9 and TRBJ1-1, with D uncertain. The CDR3 sequence is 15 residues long. Germline CDR1 reads SGDLS; CDR2 reads YYNGEE. Trimming took off 2 bases at V and 4 bases at J, with 15 bases between the two ends. The CDR3 here is CASSVLAVRSTEAFF. In DNA form, the CDR3 reads TGTGCCAGCAGCGTCCTCGCGGTCCGTAGCACTGAAGCTTTCTTT.

The chain combines TRBV6-1 with TRBJ2-1; D may be TRBD1 (6 bases). From germline, CDR1 is MNHNS and CDR2 SASEGT. CDR3 length equals 13 residues. V lost 4 bases and J 10 bases, leaving 14 bases between the germline ends. The CDR3 DNA reads TGTGCCAGCAGTGCTCAAACAGGGAAGGAGCAGTTCTTC. It specifies CASSAQTGKEQFF.

J is TRBJ2-5 and V is TRBV7-6; D possibly corresponds to TRBD2 (6 bases). CDR1 and CDR2 (germline): SGHVS, FNYEAQ. Deletions cut 7 bases from V and 4 bases from J, with 31 bases between. This CDR3 has 19 amino acids. The CDR3 region has the DNA TGTGCCAGCACCTTGCCCTGGGGGGATAGTGGGTTTTCGAGAGAGACCCAGTACTTC. Protein: CASTLPWGDSGFSRETQYF.